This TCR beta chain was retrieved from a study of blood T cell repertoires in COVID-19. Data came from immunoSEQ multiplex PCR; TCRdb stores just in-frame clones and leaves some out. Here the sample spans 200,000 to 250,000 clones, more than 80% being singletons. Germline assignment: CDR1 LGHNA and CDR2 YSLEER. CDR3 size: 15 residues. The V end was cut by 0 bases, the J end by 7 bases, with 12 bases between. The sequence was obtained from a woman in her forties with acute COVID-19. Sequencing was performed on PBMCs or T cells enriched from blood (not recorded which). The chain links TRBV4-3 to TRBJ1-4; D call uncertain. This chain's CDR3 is CASSQESPRAEKLFF. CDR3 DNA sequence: TGCGCCAGCAGCCAAGAAAGTCCGAGGGCTGAAAAACTGTTTTTT.